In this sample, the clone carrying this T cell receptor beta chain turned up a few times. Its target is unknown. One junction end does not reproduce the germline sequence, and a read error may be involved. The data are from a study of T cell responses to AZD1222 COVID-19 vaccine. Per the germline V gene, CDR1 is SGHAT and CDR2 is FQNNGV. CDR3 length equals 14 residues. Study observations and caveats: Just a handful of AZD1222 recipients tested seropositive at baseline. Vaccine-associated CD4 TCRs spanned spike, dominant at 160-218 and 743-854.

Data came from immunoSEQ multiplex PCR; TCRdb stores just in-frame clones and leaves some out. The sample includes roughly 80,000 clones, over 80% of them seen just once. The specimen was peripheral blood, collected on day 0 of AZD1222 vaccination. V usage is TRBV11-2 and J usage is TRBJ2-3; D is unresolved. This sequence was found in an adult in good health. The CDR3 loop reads CVSSLLHSSDTQYF. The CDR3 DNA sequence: TGTGTCAGCAGTCTCCTACATAGCAGCGATACGCAGTATTTT.